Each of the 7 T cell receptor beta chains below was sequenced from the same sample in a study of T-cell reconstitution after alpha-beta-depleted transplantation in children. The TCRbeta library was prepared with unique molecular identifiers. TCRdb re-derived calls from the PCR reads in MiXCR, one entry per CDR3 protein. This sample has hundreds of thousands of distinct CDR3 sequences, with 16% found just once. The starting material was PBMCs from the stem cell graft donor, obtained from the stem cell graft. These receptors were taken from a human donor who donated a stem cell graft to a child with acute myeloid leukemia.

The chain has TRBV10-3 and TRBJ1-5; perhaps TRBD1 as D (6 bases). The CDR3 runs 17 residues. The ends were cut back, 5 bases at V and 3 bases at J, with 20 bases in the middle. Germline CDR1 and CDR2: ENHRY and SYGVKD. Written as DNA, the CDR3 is TGTGCCATCAGTCGGGGTGCGGGCAGGGGTGACAATCAGCCCCAGCATTTT. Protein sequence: CAISRGAGRGDNQPQHF.

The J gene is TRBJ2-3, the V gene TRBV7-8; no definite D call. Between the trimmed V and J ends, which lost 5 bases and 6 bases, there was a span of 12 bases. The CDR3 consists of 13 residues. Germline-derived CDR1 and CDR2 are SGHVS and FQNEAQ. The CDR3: CASSPSALDTQYF. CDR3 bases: TGTGCCAGCAGCCCTAGTGCTCTCGATACGCAGTATTTT.

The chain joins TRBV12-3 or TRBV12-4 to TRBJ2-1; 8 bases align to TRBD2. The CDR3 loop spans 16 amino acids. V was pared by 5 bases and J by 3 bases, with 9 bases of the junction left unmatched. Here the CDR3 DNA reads TGTGCCAGCAGTGGGCCCGGGGGGGGGTTCTACAATGAGCAGTTCTTC. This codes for CASSGPGGGFYNEQFF.

In DNA, the CDR3 is TGTGCCAGCAGTCCGACAGGACTGGCCTACGAGCAGTACTTC. Residues: CASSPTGLAYEQYF. This chain links TRBV12-3 or TRBV12-4 with TRBJ2-7, with D maybe TRBD1 (6 bases). The CDR3 runs 14 residues. Trimming took off 5 bases at V and 2 bases at J, with 13 bases between the two ends.

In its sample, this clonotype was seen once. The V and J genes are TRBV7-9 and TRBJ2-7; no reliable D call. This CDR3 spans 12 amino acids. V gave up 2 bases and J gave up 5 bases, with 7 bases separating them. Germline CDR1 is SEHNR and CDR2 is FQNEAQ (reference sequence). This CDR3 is CASSLTKNEQYV. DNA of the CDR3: TGTGCCAGCAGCTTAACAAAAAACGAGCAGTACGTC.

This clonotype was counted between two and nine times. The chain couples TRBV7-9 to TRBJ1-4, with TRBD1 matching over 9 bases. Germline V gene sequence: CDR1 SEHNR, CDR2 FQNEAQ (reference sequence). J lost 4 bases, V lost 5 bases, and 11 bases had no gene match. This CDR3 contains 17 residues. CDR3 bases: TGTGCCAGCAGCGCGACGGGACAGGGACCGATTAATGAAAAACTGTTTTTT. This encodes CASSATGQGPINEKLFF.

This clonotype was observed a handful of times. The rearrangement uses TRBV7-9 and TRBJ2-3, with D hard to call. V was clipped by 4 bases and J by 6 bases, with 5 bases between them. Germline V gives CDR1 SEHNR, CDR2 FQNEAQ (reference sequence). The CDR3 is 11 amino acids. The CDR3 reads CASSSDDTQYF. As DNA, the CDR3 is TGTGCCAGCAGCTCCGATGATACGCAGTATTTT. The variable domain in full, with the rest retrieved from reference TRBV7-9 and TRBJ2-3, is DTGVSQNPRHKITKRGQNVTFRCDPISEHNRLYWYRQTLGQGPEFLTYFQNEAQLEKSRLLSDRFSAERPKGSFSTLEIQRTEQGDSAMYLCASSSDDTQYFGPGTRLTVL.